This TCR beta chain was observed in a study of blood T cell repertoires in COVID-19. Looking at the study overall: From T cells, B-cell-depleted T cells, or PBMCs came the material, which was cDNA or gDNA.

Germline V CDR1 and CDR2: MDHEN, SYDVKM. This CDR3 region has 15 residues. V lost 7 bases, J lost 4 bases, and 11 bases stayed unmatched. The data were produced by immunoSEQ multiplex PCR, yet TCRdb's version contains in-frame clones alone and is incomplete. The sample has approximately 220,000 clones, 90% seen once. Sequenced input: PBMCs or T cells enriched from blood (not recorded which). The chain employs TRBV28 and TRBJ2-7; 9 nucleotides agree with TRBD1. The clonotype comes from a man aged 25 to 40 who had recovered from COVID-19. CDR3 residues: CASKSTGQGLYEQYF. The DNA for the CDR3 is TGTGCCAGCAAATCAACGGGACAGGGTCTTTACGAGCAGTACTTC. Variable domain in full (rest from reference TRBV28 and TRBJ2-7): DVKVTQSSRYLVKRTGEKVFLECVQDMDHENMFWYRQDPGLGLRLIYFSYDVKMKEKGDIPEGYSVSREKKERFSLILESASTNQTSMYLCASKSTGQGLYEQYFGPGTRLTVT.